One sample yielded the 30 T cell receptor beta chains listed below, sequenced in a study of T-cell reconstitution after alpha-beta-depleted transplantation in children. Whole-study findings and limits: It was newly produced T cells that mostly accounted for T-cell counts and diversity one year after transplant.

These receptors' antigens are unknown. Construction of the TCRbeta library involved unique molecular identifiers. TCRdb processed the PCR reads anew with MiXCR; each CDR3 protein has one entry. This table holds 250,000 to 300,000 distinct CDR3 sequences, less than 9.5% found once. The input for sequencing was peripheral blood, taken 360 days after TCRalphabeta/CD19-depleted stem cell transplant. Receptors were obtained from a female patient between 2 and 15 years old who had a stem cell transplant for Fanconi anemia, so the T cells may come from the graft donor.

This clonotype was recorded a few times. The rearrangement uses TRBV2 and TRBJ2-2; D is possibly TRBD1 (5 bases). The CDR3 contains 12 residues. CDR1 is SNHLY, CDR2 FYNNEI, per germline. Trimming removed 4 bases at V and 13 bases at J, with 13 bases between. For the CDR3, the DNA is TGTGCCAGCAGTGCATTTCCAGGGATGCTGTTTTTT. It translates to CASSAFPGMLFF.

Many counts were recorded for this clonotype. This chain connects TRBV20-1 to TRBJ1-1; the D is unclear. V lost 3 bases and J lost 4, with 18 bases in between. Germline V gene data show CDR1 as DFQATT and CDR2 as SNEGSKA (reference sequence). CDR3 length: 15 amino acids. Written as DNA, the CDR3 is TGCAGTGCTAGCCTCACTCCTCGGGTGGGCACTGAAGCTTTCTTT. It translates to CSASLTPRVGTEAFF.

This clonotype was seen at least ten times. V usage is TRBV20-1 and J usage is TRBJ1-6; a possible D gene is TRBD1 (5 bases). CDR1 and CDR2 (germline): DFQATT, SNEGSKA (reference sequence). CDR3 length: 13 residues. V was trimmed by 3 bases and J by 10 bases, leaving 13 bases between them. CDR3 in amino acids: CSASSGLESPLHF. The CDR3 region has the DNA TGCAGTGCTAGTTCAGGGCTAGAATCACCCCTCCACTTT.

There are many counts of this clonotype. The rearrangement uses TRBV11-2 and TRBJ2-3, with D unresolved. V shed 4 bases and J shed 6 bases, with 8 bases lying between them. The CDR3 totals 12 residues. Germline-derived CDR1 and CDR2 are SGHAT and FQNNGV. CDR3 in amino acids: CASSSNGDTQYF. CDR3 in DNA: TGTGCCAGCAGCTCGAACGGGGATACGCAGTATTTT.

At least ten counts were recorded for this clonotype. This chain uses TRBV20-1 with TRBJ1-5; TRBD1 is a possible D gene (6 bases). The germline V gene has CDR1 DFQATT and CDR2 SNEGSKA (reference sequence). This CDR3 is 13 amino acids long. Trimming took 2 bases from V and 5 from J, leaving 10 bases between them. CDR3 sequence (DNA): TGCAGTGCTAGAATGGGACACCATCAGCCCCAGCATTTT. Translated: CSARMGHHQPQHF.

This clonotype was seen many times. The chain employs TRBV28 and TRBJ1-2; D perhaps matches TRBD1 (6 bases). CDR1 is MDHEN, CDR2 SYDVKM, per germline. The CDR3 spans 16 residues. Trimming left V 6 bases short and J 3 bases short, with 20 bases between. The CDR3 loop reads CASSQEFQGWDYGYTF. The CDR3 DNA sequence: TGTGCCAGCAGCCAAGAGTTCCAGGGGTGGGACTATGGCTACACCTTC.

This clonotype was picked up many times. The CDR3 is CASSQGYEQFF. The CDR3 region has the DNA TGCGCCAGCAGCCAGGGGTATGAGCAGTTCTTC. The gene calls are TRBV5-1 and TRBJ2-1; tentatively, D is TRBD1 (6 bases). The germline V gene encodes CDR1 SGHRS and CDR2 YFSETQ. The CDR3 is 11 amino acids. V lost 4 bases and J 8 bases, leaving 7 bases between the germline ends.

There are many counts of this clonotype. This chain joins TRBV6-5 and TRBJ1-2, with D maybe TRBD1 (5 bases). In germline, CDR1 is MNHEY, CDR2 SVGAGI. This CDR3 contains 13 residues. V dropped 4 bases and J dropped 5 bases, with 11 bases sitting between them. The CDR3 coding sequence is TGTGCCAGCAGTTTGGGGACGGCTTATGGCTACACCTTC. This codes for CASSLGTAYGYTF.

This CDR3 is CASSEGPFFLEPDSPLHF. DNA for the CDR3: TGTGCCAGCAGCGAGGGACCCTTTTTTTTGGAACCCGATTCACCCCTCCACTTT. The rearrangement uses TRBV9 and TRBJ1-6; D perhaps matches TRBD1 (5 bases). This CDR3 spans 18 amino acids. Trimming cost V 3 bases and J 8 bases, with 24 bases left between them. Germline CDR1 reads SGDLS; CDR2 reads YYNGEE.

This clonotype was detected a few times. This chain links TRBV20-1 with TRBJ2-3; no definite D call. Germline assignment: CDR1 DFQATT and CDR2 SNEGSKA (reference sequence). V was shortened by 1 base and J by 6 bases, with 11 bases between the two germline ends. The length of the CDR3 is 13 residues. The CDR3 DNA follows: TGCAGTGCTAGAGCGGGTAGCTACGATACGCAGTATTTT. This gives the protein CSARAGSYDTQYF.

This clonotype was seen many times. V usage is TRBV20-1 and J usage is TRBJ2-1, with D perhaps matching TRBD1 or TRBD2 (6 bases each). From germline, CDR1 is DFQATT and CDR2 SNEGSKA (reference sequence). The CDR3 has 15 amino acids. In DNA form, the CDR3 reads TGCAGCGCAGACCCTGCTCGGGGGCGATGGGATGAGCAGTTCTTC. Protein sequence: CSADPARGRWDEQFF.

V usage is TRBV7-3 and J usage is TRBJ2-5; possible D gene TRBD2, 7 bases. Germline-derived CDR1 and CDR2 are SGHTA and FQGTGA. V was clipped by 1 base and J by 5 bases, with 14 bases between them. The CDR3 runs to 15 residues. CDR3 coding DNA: TGTGCCAGCAGCTTAAGAGGGGGGGCCGGGGAGACCCAGTACTTC. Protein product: CASSLRGGAGETQYF.

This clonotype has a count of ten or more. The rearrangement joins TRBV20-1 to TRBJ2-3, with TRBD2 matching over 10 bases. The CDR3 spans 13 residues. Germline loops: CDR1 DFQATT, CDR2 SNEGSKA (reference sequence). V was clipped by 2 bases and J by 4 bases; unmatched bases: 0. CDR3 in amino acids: CSARLAGADTQYF. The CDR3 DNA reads TGCAGTGCTAGACTAGCGGGAGCAGATACGCAGTATTTT.

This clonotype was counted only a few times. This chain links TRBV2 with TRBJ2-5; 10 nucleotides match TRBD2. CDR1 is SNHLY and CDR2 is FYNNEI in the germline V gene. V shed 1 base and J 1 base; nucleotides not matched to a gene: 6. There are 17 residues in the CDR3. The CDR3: CASSEGKLAGVQETQYF. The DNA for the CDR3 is TGTGCCAGCAGTGAAGGGAAGCTAGCGGGGGTCCAAGAGACCCAGTACTTC.

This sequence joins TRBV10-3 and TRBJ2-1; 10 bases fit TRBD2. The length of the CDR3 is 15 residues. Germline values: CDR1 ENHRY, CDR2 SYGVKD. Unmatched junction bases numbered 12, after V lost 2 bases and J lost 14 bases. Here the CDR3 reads CAISEGSGTSVQEFF. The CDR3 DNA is TGTGCCATCAGTGAGGGGAGTGGGACTAGCGTTCAGGAGTTCTTC.

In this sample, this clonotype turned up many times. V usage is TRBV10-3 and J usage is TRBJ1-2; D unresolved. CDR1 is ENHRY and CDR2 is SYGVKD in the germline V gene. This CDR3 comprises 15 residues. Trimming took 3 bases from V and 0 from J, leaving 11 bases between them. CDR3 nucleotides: TGTGCCATCAGTGACGTCCTTGCATCTAACTATGGCTACACCTTC. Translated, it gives CAISDVLASNYGYTF.

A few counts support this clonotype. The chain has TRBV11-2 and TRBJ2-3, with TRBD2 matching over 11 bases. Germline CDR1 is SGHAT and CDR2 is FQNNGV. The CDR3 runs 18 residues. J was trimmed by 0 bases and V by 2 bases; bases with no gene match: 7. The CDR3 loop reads CASSLIPPSGGSTDTQYF. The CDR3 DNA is TGTGCCAGCAGCTTAATCCCCCCTAGCGGGGGGAGCACAGATACGCAGTATTTT. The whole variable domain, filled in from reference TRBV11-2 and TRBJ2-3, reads EAGVAQSPRYKIIEKRQSVAFWCNPISGHATLYWYQQILGQGPKLLIQFQNNGVVDDSQLPKDRFSAERLKGVDSTLKIQPAKLEDSAVYLCASSLIPPSGGSTDTQYFGPGTRLTVL.

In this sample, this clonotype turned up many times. The CDR3 sequence is CASSRGSGGFDNEQFF. The CDR3 nucleotides are TGTGCCAGCAGTAGAGGCTCAGGGGGCTTCGACAATGAGCAGTTCTTC. The chain employs TRBV6-5 and TRBJ2-1; 8 bases fit TRBD1. This CDR3 region has 16 residues. Germline values: CDR1 MNHEY, CDR2 SVGAGI. The J segment lost 5 bases and the V segment lost 5 bases, leaving 11 bases of the junction unmatched.

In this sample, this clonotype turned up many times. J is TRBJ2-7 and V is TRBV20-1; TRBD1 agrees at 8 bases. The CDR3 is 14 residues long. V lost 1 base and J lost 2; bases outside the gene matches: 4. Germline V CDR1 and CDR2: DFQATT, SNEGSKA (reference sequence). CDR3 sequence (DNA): TGCAGTGCTAGAGCGGGACAGGCCCCCTACGAGCAGTACTTC. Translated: CSARAGQAPYEQYF.

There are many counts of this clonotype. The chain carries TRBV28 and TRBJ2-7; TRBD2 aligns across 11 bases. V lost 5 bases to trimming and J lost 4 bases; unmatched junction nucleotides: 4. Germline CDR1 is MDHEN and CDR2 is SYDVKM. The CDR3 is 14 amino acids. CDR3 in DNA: TGTGCCAGCAGTCCCGCTAGCGGGAGGTACGAGCAGTACTTC. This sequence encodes CASSPASGRYEQYF.

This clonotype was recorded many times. The CDR3 DNA sequence: TGCGCCAGCAGCTTGGCAGGGCTCCAAGAGACCCAGTACTTC. Translation: CASSLAGLQETQYF. This chain links TRBV5-1 with TRBJ2-5; the D gene is possibly TRBD1 (5 bases). The V and J ends lost 0 bases and 1 base respectively, with 7 bases between them. The CDR3 has 14 amino acids. From germline, CDR1 is SGHRS and CDR2 YFSETQ.

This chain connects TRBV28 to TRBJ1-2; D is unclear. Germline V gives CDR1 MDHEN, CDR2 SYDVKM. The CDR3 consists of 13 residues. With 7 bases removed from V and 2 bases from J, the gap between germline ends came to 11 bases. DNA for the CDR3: TGTGCCAGCAACTTCGTGGCCAACTATGGCTACACCTTC. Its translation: CASNFVANYGYTF.

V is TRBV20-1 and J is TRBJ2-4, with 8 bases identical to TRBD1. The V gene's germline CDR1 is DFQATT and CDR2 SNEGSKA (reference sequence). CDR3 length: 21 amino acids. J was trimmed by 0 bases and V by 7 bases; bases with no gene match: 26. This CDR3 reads CSVIIRGSDRGIRLAKNIQYF. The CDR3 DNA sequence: TGCAGTGTCATTATCCGGGGATCAGACAGGGGCATCCGATTAGCCAAAAACATTCAGTACTTC.

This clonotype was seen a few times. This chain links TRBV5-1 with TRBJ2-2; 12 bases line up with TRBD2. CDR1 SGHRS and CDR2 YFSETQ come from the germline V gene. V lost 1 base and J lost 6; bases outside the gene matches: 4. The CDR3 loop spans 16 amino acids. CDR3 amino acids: CASSLWTSGNAGELFF. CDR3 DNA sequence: TGCGCCAGCAGCTTGTGGACTAGCGGGAATGCCGGGGAGCTGTTTTTT.

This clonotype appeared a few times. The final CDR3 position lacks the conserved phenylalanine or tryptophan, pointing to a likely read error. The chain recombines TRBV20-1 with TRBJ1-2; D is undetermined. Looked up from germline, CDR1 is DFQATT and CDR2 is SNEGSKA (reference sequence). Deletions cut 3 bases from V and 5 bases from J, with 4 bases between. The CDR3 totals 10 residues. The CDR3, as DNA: TGCAGTGCTAGCCTTTATGGCTACACCTCC. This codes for CSASLYGYTS.

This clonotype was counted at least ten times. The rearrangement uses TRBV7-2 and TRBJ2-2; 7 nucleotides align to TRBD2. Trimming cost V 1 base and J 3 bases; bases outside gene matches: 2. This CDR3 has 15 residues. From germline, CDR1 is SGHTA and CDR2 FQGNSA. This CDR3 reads CASSLGGGYTGELFF. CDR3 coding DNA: TGTGCCAGCAGCTTAGGCGGGGGATACACCGGGGAGCTGTTTTTT.

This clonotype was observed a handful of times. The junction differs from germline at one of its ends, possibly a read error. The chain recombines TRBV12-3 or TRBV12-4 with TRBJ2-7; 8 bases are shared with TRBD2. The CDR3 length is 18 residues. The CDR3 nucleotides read TGTGCCATCAGTTTTCGGGGGGGCTCCAGTGCGTCCCCTTACGAGCAGTACTTC. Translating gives CAISFRGGSSASPYEQYF.

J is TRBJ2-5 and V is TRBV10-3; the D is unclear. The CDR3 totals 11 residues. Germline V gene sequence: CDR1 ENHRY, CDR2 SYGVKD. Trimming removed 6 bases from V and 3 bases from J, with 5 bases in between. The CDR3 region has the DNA TGTGCCATCAGCGAAGAAGAGACCCAGTACTTC. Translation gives CAISEEETQYF.

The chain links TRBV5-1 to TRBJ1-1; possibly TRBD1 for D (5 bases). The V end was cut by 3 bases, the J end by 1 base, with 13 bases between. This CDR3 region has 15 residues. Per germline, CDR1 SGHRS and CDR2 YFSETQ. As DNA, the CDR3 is TGCGCCAGCAGCTGGCCAAGGGGCTCGAACACTGAAGCTTTCTTT. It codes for CASSWPRGSNTEAFF.

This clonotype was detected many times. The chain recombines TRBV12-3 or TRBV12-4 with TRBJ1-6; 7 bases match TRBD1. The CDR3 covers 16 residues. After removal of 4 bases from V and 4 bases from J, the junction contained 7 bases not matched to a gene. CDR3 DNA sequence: TGTGCCAGCAGTTCTCCGTCGACAGGGTATAATTCACCCCTCCACTTT. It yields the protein CASSSPSTGYNSPLHF.